Given below is one T cell receptor (beta chain) in context. Data came from immunoSEQ multiplex PCR; TCRdb stores just in-frame clones and leaves some out. The table includes about 660,000 clones, about 90% detected once. The germline gives CDR1 MDHEN, CDR2 SYDVKM. CDR3 length: 13 residues. V was pared by 6 bases and J by 6 bases, with 7 bases of the junction left unmatched. The entry originates in a study of shared T cell receptors in the human thymus. The same data also went into a second study, on human thymus T cells. This second report adds: Thymic repertoires of unrelated individuals were reported in related research to overlap highly.

Sequencing input: thymocytes. This sequence joins TRBV28 and TRBJ2-7, with 8 bases identical to TRBD1. The TCR was taken from a boy less than two years old with a congenital heart defect. CDR3 in DNA: TGTGCCAGCAGGGGACAGGTTTCGTTCGAGCAGTACTTC. This sequence encodes CASRGQVSFEQYF. The full variable domain, rest sourced from reference TRBV28 and TRBJ2-7, is DVKVTQSSRYLVKRTGEKVFLECVQDMDHENMFWYRQDPGLGLRLIYFSYDVKMKEKGDIPEGYSVSREKKERFSLILESASTNQTSMYLCASRGQVSFEQYFGPGTRLTVT.